Listed here is a single T cell receptor (beta chain). Antigen: not known. The PCR had 60 Vbeta and 13 Jbeta primers. Profiled with immunoSEQ multiplex PCR; TCRdb holds only in-frame clones, not every one. The sample contains fewer than 140,000 clones, 65% to 75% of which appear only once. V was clipped by 7 bases and J by 0 bases; unmatched bases: 9. The CDR3 spans 17 residues. Germline V gene lookup returns CDR1 SNHLY and CDR2 FYNNEI. The sample originates from a study of cytomegalovirus exposure and HLA in healthy donors. Study observations and caveats: Later analysis placed DRB1 highest and HLA-C lowest in TCR association rates, which differed by HLA locus. Analyzed later, most CMV-associated TCR beta chains appeared HLA-restricted.

Participants comprised healthy donors of bone marrow. The chain joins TRBV2 to TRBJ2-6, with TRBD2 identical over 7 bases. The origin of this receptor is a female donor in good health and CMV-seronegative. The specimen was PBMCs. CDR3 loop: CASNLERGTSGANVLTF. The CDR3 DNA sequence: TGTGCCAGCAACCTAGAGCGGGGAACCTCTGGGGCCAACGTCCTGACTTTC.